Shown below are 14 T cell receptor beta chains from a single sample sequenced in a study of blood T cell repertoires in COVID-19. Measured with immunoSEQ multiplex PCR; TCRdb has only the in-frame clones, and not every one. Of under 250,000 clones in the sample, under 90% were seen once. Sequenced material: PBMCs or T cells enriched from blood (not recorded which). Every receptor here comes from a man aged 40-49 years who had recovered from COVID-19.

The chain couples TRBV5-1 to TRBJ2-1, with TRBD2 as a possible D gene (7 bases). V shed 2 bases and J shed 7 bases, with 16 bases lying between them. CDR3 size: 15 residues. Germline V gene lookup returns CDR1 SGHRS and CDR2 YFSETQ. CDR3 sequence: CASSFRGGEINEQFF. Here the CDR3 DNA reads TGCGCCAGCAGCTTCAGGGGAGGGGAAATTAATGAGCAGTTCTTC.

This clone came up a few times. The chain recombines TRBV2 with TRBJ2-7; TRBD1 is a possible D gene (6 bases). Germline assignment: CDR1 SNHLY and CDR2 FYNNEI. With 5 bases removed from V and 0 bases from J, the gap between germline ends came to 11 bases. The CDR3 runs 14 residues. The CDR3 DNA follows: TGTGCCAGCAGTAAGGGGGTAAGCTCCTACGAGCAGTACTTC. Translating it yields CASSKGVSSYEQYF.

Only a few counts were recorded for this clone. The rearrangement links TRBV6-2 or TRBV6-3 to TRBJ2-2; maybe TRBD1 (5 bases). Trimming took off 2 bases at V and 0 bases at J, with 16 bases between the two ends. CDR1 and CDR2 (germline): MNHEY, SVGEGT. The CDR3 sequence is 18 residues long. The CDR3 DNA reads TGTGCCAGCAGTTACCCCCTTTCAGACAGCGCGAACACCGGGGAGCTGTTTTTT. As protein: CASSYPLSDSANTGELFF.

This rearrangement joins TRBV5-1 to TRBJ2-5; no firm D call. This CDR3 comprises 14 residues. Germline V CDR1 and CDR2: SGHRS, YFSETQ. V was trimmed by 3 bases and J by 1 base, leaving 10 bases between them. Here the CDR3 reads CASSSTVTQETQYF. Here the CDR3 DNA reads TGCGCCAGCAGCTCCACAGTGACCCAAGAGACCCAGTACTTC.

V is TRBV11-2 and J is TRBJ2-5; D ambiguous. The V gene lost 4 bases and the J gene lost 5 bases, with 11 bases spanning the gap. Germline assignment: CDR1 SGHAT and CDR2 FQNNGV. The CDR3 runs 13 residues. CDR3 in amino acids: CASSSVSYETQYF. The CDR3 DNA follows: TGTGCCAGCAGCTCCGTATCGTATGAGACCCAGTACTTC.

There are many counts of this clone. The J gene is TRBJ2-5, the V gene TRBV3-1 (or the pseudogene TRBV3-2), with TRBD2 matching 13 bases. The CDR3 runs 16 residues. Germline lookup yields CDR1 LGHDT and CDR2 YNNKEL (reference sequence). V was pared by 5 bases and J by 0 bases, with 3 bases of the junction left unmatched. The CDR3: CASSEGLAGYQETQYF. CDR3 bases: TGTGCCAGCAGCGAGGGACTAGCGGGGTACCAAGAGACCCAGTACTTC.

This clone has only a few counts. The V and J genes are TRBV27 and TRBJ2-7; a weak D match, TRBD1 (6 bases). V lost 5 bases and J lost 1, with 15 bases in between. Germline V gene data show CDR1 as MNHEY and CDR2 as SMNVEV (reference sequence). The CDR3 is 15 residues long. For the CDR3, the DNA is TGTGCCAGCAGTCCCGCCGGGACAACTTCCTACGAGCAGTACTTC. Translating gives CASSPAGTTSYEQYF.

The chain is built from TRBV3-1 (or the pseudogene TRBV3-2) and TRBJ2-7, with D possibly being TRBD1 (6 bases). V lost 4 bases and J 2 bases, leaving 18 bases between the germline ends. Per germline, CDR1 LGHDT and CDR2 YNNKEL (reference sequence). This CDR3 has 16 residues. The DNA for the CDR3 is TGTGCCAGCAGCCGAGGGGGTGGCGCAGTAGCCTACGAGCAGTACTTC. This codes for CASSRGGGAVAYEQYF.

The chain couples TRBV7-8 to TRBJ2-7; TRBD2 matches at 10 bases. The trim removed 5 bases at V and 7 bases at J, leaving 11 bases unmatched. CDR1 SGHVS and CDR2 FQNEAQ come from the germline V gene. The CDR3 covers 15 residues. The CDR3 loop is CASSLNSGGPYEQYF. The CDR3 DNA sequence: TGTGCCAGCAGCCTCAATAGCGGGGGGCCATATGAGCAGTACTTC.

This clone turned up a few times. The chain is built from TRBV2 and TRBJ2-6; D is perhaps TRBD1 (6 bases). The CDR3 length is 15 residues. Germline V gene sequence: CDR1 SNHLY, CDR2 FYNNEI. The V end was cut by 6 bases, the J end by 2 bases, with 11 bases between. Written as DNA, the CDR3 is TGTGCCAGCAGAAAACAGGGCGCTGGGGCCAACGTCCTGACTTTC. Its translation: CASRKQGAGANVLTF.

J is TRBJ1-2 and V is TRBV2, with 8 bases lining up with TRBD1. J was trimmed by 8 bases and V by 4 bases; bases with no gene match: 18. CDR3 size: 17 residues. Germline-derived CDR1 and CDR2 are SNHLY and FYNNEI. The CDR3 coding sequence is TGTGCCAGCAGTGTTGGGGAAGGGCTGACAGGGGAGAAGGGCTACACCTTC. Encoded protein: CASSVGEGLTGEKGYTF.

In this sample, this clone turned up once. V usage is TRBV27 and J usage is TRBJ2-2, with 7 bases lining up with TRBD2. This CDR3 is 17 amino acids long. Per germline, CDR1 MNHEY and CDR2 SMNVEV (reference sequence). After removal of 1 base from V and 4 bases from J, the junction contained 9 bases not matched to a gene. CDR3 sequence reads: CASSLLAGAHRTGELFF. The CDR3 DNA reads TGTGCCAGCAGTTTATTGGCGGGAGCCCACCGCACCGGGGAGCTGTTTTTT.

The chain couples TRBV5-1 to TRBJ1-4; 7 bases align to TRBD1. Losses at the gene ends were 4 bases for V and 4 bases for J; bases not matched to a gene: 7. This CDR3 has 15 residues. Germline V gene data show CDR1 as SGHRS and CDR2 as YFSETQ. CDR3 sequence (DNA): TGCGCCAGCAGCCCGACCGGGACAGTTAATGAAAAACTGTTTTTT. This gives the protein CASSPTGTVNEKLFF.

DNA of the CDR3: TGTGCCAGCTCACCAGGGCTAGCCGCAGATACGCAGTATTTT. This codes for CASSPGLAADTQYF. The chain employs TRBV18 and TRBJ2-3; D is possibly TRBD2 (5 bases). Trimming removed 2 bases from V and 4 bases from J, with 10 bases in between. The germline V gene encodes CDR1 KGHSH and CDR2 LQKENI. The CDR3 has 14 residues. The whole variable domain, remainder taken from reference TRBV18 and TRBJ2-3, is NAGVMQNPRHLVRRRGQEARLRCSPMKGHSHVYWYRQLPEEGLKFMVYLQKENIIDESGMPKERFSAEFPKEGPSILRIQQVVRGDSAAYFCASSPGLAADTQYFGPGTRLTVL.